What follows describes a single TCR beta chain. This CDR3 spans 14 amino acids. Germline CDR1 is MNHEY and CDR2 is SMNVEV (reference sequence). The trim removed 6 bases at V and 1 base at J, leaving 3 bases unmatched. The sort gate was single viable CD3+CD4+CD8-CD45RO+ cells for memory CD4+ T cells. TCRdb keeps only in-frame clones here, not all; method: immunoSEQ multiplex PCR. This table holds 45,000 to 60,000 clones, approximately 82% found once. These data are taken from a study of memory CD4+ T cells and cytomegalovirus serostatus. The chain links TRBV27 to TRBJ1-1; 9 bases line up with TRBD1. The sample taken for sequencing was memory CD4+ T cells from blood. This TCR derives from an adult in good health and CMV-seropositive. CDR3 protein: CASRGTGWNTEAFF. CDR3 DNA: TGTGCCAGCAGAGGGACAGGGTGGAACACTGAAGCTTTCTTT.